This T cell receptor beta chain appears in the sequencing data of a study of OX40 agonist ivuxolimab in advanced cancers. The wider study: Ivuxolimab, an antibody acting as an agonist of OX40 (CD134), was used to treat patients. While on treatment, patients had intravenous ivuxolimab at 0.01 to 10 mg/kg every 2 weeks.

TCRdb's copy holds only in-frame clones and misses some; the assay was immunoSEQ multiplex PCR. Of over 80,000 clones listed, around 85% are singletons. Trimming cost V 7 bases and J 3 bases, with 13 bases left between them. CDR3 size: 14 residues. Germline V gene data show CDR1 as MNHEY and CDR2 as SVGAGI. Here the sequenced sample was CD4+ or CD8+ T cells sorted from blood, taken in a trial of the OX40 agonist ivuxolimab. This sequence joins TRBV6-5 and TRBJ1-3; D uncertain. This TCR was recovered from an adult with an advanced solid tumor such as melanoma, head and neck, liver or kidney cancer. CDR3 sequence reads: CASTPHGFGNTIYF. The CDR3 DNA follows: TGTGCCAGCACCCCCCACGGATTTGGAAACACCATATATTTT.